This TCR beta chain derives from a study of shared clonotypes between healthy human individuals. Background on the study: Plates per donor: three CD4 naive, three CD4 memory, two CD8 naive, one CD8 memory.

Whole-study findings and limits: Since donors were few, the genetic and exposure-history diversity represented was limited. Naive subsets tended to show greater estimated richness than memory subsets. Clonotype sharing among donors likely depends on sequencing depth.

Concerning this clone itself: The antigen is unknown.

Clones were sequenced by immunoSEQ multiplex PCR, and TCRdb holds only the in-frame ones, with some missing. The repertoire holds 2 million to 2.5 million clones, with approximately 94% as singletons. This CDR3 has 13 amino acids. Looked up from germline, CDR1 is SGDLS and CDR2 is YYNGEE. V lost 3 bases, J lost 9 bases, and 6 bases stayed unmatched. CD45RO-negative, CCR7-positively selected cells formed the naive CD8 fraction, excluding terminally differentiated effector memory CD45RA+ cells. The rearrangement uses TRBV9 and TRBJ2-4; 7 bases fit TRBD2. The TCR was taken from a man aged 18 to 29 in good health. Some clones in this sample may be carry-over from other donors' samples. Sequenced material: naive CD8+ T cells from PBMCs. In DNA, the CDR3 is TGTGCCAGCAGCGCAGGACTAGGCGGCATTCAGTACTTC. Translating it yields CASSAGLGGIQYF.